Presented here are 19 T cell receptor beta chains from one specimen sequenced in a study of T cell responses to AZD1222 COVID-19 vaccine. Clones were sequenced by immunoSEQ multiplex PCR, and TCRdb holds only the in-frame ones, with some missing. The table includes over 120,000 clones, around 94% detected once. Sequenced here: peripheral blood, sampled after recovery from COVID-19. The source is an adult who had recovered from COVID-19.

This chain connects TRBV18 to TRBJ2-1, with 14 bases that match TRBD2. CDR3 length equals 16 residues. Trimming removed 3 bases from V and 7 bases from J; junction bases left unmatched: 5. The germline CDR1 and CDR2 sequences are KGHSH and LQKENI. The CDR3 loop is CASSPVGLAGANEQFF. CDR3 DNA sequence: TGTGCCAGCTCACCCGTGGGACTAGCGGGAGCAAATGAGCAGTTCTTC.

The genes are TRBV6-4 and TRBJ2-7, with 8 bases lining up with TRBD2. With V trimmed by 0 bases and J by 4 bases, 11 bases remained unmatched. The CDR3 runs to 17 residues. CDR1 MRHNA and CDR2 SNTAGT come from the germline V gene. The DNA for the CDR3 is TGTGCCAGCAGTGACTCCCGGGGGGGGGCAATTAGTTACGAGCAGTACTTC. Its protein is CASSDSRGGAISYEQYF.

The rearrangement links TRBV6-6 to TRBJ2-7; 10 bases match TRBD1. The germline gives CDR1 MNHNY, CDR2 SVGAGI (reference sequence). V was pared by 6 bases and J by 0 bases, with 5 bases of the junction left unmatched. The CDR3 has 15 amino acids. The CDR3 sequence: CASRPGTGASYEQYF. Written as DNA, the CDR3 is TGTGCCAGCAGGCCCGGGACAGGGGCCTCCTACGAGCAGTACTTC.

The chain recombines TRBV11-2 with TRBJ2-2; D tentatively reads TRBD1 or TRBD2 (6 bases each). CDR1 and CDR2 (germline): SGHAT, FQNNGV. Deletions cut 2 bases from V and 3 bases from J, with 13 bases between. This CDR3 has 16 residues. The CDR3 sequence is CASSLRGGGHTGELFF. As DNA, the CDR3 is TGTGCCAGCAGCTTAAGGGGTGGGGGGCACACCGGGGAGCTGTTTTTT.

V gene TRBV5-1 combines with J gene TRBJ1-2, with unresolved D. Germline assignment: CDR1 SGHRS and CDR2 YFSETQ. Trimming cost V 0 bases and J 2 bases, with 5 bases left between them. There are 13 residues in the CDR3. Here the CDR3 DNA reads TGCGCCAGCAGCTTGGGGTCAAACTATGGCTACACCTTC. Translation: CASSLGSNYGYTF.

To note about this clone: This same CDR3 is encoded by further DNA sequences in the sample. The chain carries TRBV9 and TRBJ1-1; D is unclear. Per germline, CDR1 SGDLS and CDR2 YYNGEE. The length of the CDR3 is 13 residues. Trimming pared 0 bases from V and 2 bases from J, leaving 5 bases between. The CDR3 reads CASSVAGNTEAFF. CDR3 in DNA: TGTGCCAGCAGCGTAGCCGGCAACACTGAAGCTTTCTTT.

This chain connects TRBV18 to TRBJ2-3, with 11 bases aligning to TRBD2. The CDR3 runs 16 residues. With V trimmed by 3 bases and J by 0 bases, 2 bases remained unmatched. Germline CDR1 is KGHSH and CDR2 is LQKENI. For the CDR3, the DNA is TGTGCCAGCTCACCCAGACTAGCGGGGAGCACAGATACGCAGTATTTT. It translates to CASSPRLAGSTDTQYF.

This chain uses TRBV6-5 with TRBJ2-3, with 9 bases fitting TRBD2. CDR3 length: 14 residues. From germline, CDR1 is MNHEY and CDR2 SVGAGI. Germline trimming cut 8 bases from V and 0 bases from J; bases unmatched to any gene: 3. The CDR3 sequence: CASRLAGSTDTQYF. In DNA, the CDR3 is TGTGCCAGCCGTCTAGCGGGGAGCACAGATACGCAGTATTTT.

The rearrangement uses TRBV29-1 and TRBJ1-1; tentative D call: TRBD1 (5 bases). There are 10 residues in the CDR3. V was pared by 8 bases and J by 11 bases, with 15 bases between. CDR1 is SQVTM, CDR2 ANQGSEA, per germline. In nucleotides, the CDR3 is TGCAGCCCCGTCAGGGTTTCTGCTTTCTTT. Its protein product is CSPVRVSAFF.

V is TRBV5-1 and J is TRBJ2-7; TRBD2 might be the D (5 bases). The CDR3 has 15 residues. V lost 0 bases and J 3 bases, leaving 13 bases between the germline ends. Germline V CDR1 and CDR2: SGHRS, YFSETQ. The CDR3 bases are TGCGCCAGCAGCTTGGAGGTAGCGAGAGGCTACGAGCAGTACTTC. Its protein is CASSLEVARGYEQYF.

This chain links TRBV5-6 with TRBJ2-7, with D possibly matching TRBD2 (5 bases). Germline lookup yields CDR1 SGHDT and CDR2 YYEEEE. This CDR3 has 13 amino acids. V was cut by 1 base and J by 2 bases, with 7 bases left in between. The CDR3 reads CASSLWRTYEQYF. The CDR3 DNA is TGTGCCAGCAGCTTGTGGAGGACCTACGAGCAGTACTTC. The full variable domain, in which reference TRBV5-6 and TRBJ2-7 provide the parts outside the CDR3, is DAGVTQSPTHLIKTRGQQVTLRCSPKSGHDTVSWYQQALGQGPQFIFQYYEEEERQRGNFPDRFSGHQFPNYSSELNVNALLLGDSALYLCASSLWRTYEQYFGPGTRLTVT.

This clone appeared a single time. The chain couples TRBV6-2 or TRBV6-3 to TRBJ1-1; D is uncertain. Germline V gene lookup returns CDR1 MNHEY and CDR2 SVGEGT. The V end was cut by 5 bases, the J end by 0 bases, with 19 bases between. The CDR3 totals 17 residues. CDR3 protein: CASSPLEVEHMNTEAFF. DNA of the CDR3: TGTGCCAGCAGTCCCCTAGAGGTGGAGCATATGAACACTGAAGCTTTCTTT.

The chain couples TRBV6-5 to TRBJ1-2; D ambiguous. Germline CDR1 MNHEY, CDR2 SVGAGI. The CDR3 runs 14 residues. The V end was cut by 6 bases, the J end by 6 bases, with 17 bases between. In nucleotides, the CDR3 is TGTGCCAGCAGCCAGCCCCGGACGTCTGATGGCTACACCTTC. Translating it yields CASSQPRTSDGYTF.

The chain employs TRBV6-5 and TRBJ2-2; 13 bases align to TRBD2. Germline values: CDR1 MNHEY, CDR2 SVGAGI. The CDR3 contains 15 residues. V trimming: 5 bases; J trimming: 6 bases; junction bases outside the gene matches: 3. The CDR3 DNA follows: TGTGCCAGCAGTCTCGGGACTAGCGGGGCCGGGGAGCTGTTTTTT. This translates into CASSLGTSGAGELFF.

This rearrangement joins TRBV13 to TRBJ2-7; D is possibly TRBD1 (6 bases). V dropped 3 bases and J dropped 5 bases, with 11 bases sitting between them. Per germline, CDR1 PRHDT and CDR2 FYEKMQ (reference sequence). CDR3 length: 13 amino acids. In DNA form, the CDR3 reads TGTGCCAGCAGCTTCGAGAACAGGGACGAGCAGTACTTC. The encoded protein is CASSFENRDEQYF.

CDR3: CASSSFSGAKLFF. CDR3 DNA sequence: TGTGCCAGCAGCTCTTTTAGTGGAGCAAAACTGTTTTTT. The chain carries TRBV6-5 and TRBJ1-4; D uncertain. The germline V and J ends were trimmed by 6 bases and 10 bases, with 15 bases remaining between them. Germline assignment: CDR1 MNHEY and CDR2 SVGAGI. The CDR3 is made up of 13 amino acids.

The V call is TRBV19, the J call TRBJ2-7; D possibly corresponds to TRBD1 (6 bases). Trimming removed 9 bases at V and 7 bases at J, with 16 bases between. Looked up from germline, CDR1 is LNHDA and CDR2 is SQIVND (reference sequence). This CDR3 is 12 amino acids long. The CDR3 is CASRDMNQEQYF. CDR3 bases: TGTGCCAGCCGGGACATGAACCAAGAGCAGTACTTC.

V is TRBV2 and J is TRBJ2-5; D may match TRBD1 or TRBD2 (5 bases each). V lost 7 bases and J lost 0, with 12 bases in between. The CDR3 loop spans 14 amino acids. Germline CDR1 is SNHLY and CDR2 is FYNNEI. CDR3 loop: CASKGDGYQETQYF. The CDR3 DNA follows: TGTGCCAGCAAAGGGGACGGATACCAAGAGACCCAGTACTTC.

The CDR3 region is CASSLDGLAGGSAHEQFF. Here the CDR3 DNA reads TGTGCCAGCAGCTTGGATGGGCTAGCGGGAGGTTCGGCCCATGAGCAGTTCTTC. The chain joins TRBV5-4 to TRBJ2-1; 11 positions agree with TRBD2. This CDR3 has 18 residues. CDR1 is SGHNT and CDR2 is YYREEE in the germline V gene (reference sequence). V shed 0 bases and J 8 bases; nucleotides not matched to a gene: 13.